These 18 T cell receptor beta chains came from one sample sequenced in a study of shared clonotypes between healthy human individuals. Clones were sequenced by immunoSEQ multiplex PCR, and TCRdb holds only the in-frame ones, with some missing. In the table there are about 1 million clones, about 75% of which are singletons. The material sequenced was memory CD4+ T cells sorted from blood. The subset: CD45RA-negative fraction. Receptor source: a man aged 18 to 29 in good health.

The chain joins TRBV6-6 to TRBJ2-3; a possible D gene is TRBD2 (5 bases). V was shortened by 8 bases and J by 3 bases, with 12 bases between the two germline ends. Germline CDR1 reads MNHNY; CDR2 reads SVGAGI (reference sequence). The CDR3 consists of 13 residues. In DNA form, the CDR3 reads TGTGCCAGCCGGGATAGCGCTACAGATACGCAGTATTTT. Its protein product is CASRDSATDTQYF.

This clone was recorded a few times. Different DNA sequences within this sample yield the same CDR3. The rearrangement links TRBV7-6 to TRBJ1-2; the D gene is possibly TRBD1 (6 bases). CDR1 and CDR2 from the germline V gene are SGHVS and FNYEAQ. This CDR3 region has 13 residues. V gave up 5 bases and J gave up 1 base, with 8 bases separating them. The CDR3 nucleotides are TGTGCCAGCAGCCCACAGGGTAACTATGGCTACACCTTC. Residues: CASSPQGNYGYTF.

The chain couples TRBV6-4 to TRBJ1-5; D not resolved. Deletions cut 6 bases from V and 0 bases from J, with 12 bases between. CDR3 length equals 15 residues. Germline V gene sequence: CDR1 MRHNA, CDR2 SNTAGT. CDR3 protein: CASSGRGRSNQPQHF. The DNA of the CDR3 is TGTGCCAGCAGCGGACGAGGGCGTAGCAATCAGCCCCAGCATTTT.

The V call is TRBV28, the J call TRBJ2-5, with TRBD1 matching 7 bases. V shed 5 bases, J shed 2 bases, and the junction held 5 bases outside the gene matches. This CDR3 spans 14 amino acids. Germline V lookup: CDR1 MDHEN, CDR2 SYDVKM. The CDR3 nucleotides are TGTGCCAGCAGTGCCAGGGGGACGCAAGAGACCCAGTACTTC. This codes for CASSARGTQETQYF.

Ten or more counts support this clone. This chain connects TRBV21-1 to TRBJ2-7. TRBV21-1 is a documented pseudogene. The CDR3 length is 19 residues. The CDR3, as DNA: TGTGCCAGCAGCCCAAAGGGGGGCCACGGGACACCCGCCTTAGAGGAGCAGTACTTC. Translating gives CASSPKGGHGTPALEEQYF.

The CDR3 is CASSAATGSTEAFF. For the CDR3, the DNA is TGCGCCAGCAGTGCCGCGACAGGGAGCACTGAAGCTTTCTTT. The gene calls are TRBV10-1 and TRBJ1-1; 7 bases fit TRBD1. V gave up 4 bases and J gave up 4 bases; unmatched junction bases: 6. Germline lookup yields CDR1 WNHNN and CDR2 SYGVQD (reference sequence). This CDR3 is built from 14 residues.

The chain links TRBV9 to TRBJ2-1; no clear D gene. The CDR3 sequence is 16 residues long. Germline CDR1 SGDLS, CDR2 YYNGEE. Trimming took 3 bases from V and 4 from J, leaving 17 bases between them. The CDR3 spells CASSAASGRVYNEQFF. CDR3 bases: TGTGCCAGCAGCGCAGCCTCCGGACGGGTTTACAATGAGCAGTTCTTC.

The rearrangement uses TRBV9 and TRBJ2-5; TRBD1 agrees at 7 bases. CDR1 and CDR2 from the germline V gene are SGDLS and YYNGEE. This CDR3 has 16 residues. V gave up 2 bases and J gave up 1 base; unmatched junction bases: 8. The CDR3 here is CASSVGTAPLQETQYF. For the CDR3, the DNA is TGTGCCAGCAGCGTTGGGACAGCACCGCTCCAAGAGACCCAGTACTTC.

This rearrangement joins TRBV13 to TRBJ2-7; D call uncertain. The ends were cut back, 1 base at V and 4 bases at J, with 8 bases in the middle. The CDR3 runs to 13 residues. Germline-derived CDR1 and CDR2 are PRHDT and FYEKMQ (reference sequence). This CDR3 is CASSLAPWYEQYF. The CDR3 bases are TGTGCCAGCAGCTTAGCCCCCTGGTACGAGCAGTACTTC.

This clone was detected only a few times. This chain joins TRBV6-6 and TRBJ1-1; tentatively, D is TRBD1 (5 bases). The CDR3 is 13 residues long. Looked up from germline, CDR1 is MNHNY and CDR2 is SVGAGI (reference sequence). V dropped 2 bases and J dropped 4 bases, with 8 bases sitting between them. The CDR3 nucleotides are TGTGCCAGCAGTTACGACACAGGCACTGAAGCTTTCTTT. Translated: CASSYDTGTEAFF.

The rearrangement joins TRBV7-2 to TRBJ2-1; 10 nucleotides match TRBD2. The CDR3 spans 17 residues. Germline lookup yields CDR1 SGHTA and CDR2 FQGNSA. Losses at the gene ends were 5 bases for V and 6 bases for J; bases not matched to a gene: 13. This chain's CDR3 is CASSLHLLAGVVNEQFF. The CDR3 DNA reads TGTGCCAGCAGCCTACACCTCCTAGCGGGAGTGGTCAATGAGCAGTTCTTC.

The chain links TRBV19 to TRBJ1-3, with 9 nucleotides matching TRBD1. The V segment lost 6 bases and the J segment 1 base; nucleotides outside the gene matches: 10. Germline-derived CDR1 and CDR2 are LNHDA and SQIVND (reference sequence). The length of the CDR3 is 17 residues. This CDR3 is CASRGGGQGKSGNTIYF. DNA for the CDR3: TGTGCCAGTAGAGGTGGGGGACAGGGAAAATCTGGAAACACCATATATTTT.

This chain uses TRBV18 with TRBJ2-5; D tentatively reads TRBD1 or TRBD2 (5 bases each). Trimming removed 3 bases from V and 10 bases from J, with 18 bases in between. Germline CDR1 is KGHSH and CDR2 is LQKENI. This CDR3 region has 14 residues. As DNA, the CDR3 is TGTGCCAGCTCACCCTCCGGGACGGACCGGATCCAGTACTTC. This encodes CASSPSGTDRIQYF. The full variable domain, rest sourced from reference TRBV18 and TRBJ2-5, is NAGVMQNPRHLVRRRGQEARLRCSPMKGHSHVYWYRQLPEEGLKFMVYLQKENIIDESGMPKERFSAEFPKEGPSILRIQQVVRGDSAAYFCASSPSGTDRIQYFGPGTRLLVL.

This clone appeared a single time. This chain connects TRBV7-2 to TRBJ2-1, with a tentative D call TRBD2 (6 bases). This CDR3 contains 17 residues. V was pared by 5 bases and J by 2 bases, with 19 bases between. Germline values: CDR1 SGHTA, CDR2 FQGNSA. CDR3 loop: CASSPQLAGSPYNEQFF. DNA for the CDR3: TGTGCCAGCAGCCCACAGTTGGCGGGATCCCCCTACAATGAGCAGTTCTTC.

V gene TRBV5-6 combines with J gene TRBJ1-4; D gene unclear. The CDR3 has 13 amino acids. CDR1 SGHDT and CDR2 YYEEEE come from the germline V gene. V gave up 4 bases and J gave up 8 bases, with 12 bases separating them. CDR3 sequence reads: CASSAGPKEKLFF. In nucleotides, the CDR3 is TGTGCCAGCAGCGCTGGACCGAAGGAAAAACTGTTTTTT. The entire variable domain, with the rest obtained from reference TRBV5-6 and TRBJ1-4, is as follows: DAGVTQSPTHLIKTRGQQVTLRCSPKSGHDTVSWYQQALGQGPQFIFQYYEEEERQRGNFPDRFSGHQFPNYSSELNVNALLLGDSALYLCASSAGPKEKLFFGSGTQLSVL.

The gene calls are TRBV4-1 and TRBJ2-1; D call uncertain. The CDR3 runs 16 residues. Trimming removed 5 bases at V and 1 base at J, with 15 bases between. CDR1 is MGHRA and CDR2 is YSYEKL in the germline V gene. CDR3 bases: TGCGCCAGCAGCAAACACGAAGGCCGGTCCTACAATGAGCAGTTCTTC. It is translated as CASSKHEGRSYNEQFF.

Comments on this clone: At the DNA level, this CDR3 is encoded by other sequences in the same sample as well. The J gene is TRBJ2-7, the V gene TRBV6-1; TRBD1 aligns across 7 bases. V shed 6 bases and J 1 base; nucleotides not matched to a gene: 0. This CDR3 has 12 residues. Germline-derived CDR1 and CDR2 are MNHNS and SASEGT. The CDR3, as DNA: TGTGCCAGCAGGACAGGGTCCTACGAGCAGTACTTC. This translates into CASRTGSYEQYF.

The CDR3 region has the DNA TGTGCCAGCAGTTACCTTCCAGGACAGGGGAACACTGAAGCTTTCTTT. Residues: CASSYLPGQGNTEAFF. This chain joins TRBV6-5 and TRBJ1-1, with TRBD1 identical over 8 bases. This CDR3 comprises 16 residues. Losses at the gene ends were 2 bases for V and 1 base for J; bases not matched to a gene: 6. Germline V gene sequence: CDR1 MNHEY, CDR2 SVGAGI.